Following are 21 T cell receptor beta chains from one sample sequenced in a study of tumor-infiltrating lymphocytes in primary liver carcinoma (dated by TCRdb to about 2017). For sequencing, an Illumina HiSeq 2500 was employed. A constant-region primer and ProtoScript II reverse transcriptase were used to reverse-transcribe TCRbeta-specific cDNA from roughly 0.55 ug total RNA. Construction of the TCRbeta libraries relied on three nested rounds of multiplex PCR, following a slightly modified ARM-PCR procedure. Each of the first two PCR rounds ran for about 10 cycles using multiplex TRBV1-TRBV30 forward primers together with a Cbeta reverse primer. TCRdb reprocessing: public reads trimmed at Q25 with fastp, clones called with MiXCR, in-frame beta chains kept. Rows with a matching CDR3 protein are joined into one entry that keeps the most common DNA and genes. Counted in this sample were 60,000 to 90,000 distinct CDR3 sequences; nearly 70% of them appeared once. The ten largest clones take up around a quarter of the sample.

Total RNA and DNA were co-extracted from about 20-30 mg of bulk tissue with the AllPrep DNA/RNA mini kit, without cell sorting. Sequencing input: liver tumor tissue from sampling region 4. The cell subset or site label here, explained by the study, means: tumor region T4, right-lateral pole. The receptors derive from a man aged 40-50 years with primary liver carcinoma and hepatitis B virus infection.

To note about this clonotype: The CDR3 ends on some other residue instead of the conserved phenylalanine or tryptophan, so this is likely a read error. The chain is built from TRBV5-4 and TRBJ2-5; D may be TRBD1 (5 bases). Trimming removed 1 base from V and 4 bases from J, with 14 bases in between. Germline loops: CDR1 SGHNT, CDR2 YYREEE (reference sequence). There are 15 residues in the CDR3. The CDR3 sequence is CASSLSQDIGETQYC. The CDR3 DNA sequence: TGTGCCAGCAGCTTGTCACAGGATATTGGAGAGACCCAGTACTGC.

Notes on this clonotype: At one of its ends the junction is not consistent with the germline gene, which may arise from a read error. This chain links TRBV11-2 with TRBJ1-2; a possible D gene is TRBD1 (5 bases). The length of the CDR3 is 14 residues. Germline V gene lookup returns CDR1 SGHAT and CDR2 FQNNGV. The CDR3 DNA follows: TGTGCCAGCAGCCCATCCGACAGTGACTATGGTTACACCTTC. Its protein product is CASSPSDSDYGYTF.

V gene TRBV11-2 combines with J gene TRBJ2-1; 10 bases are shared with TRBD1. In germline, CDR1 is SGHAT, CDR2 FQNNGV. CDR3 length equals 14 residues. The CDR3 is CTGSRGSGDRGQFF. Here the CDR3 DNA reads TGTACGGGCAGCCGAGGGTCCGGGGACAGGGGGCAGTTCTTC.

On this clonotype itself: One junction end does not reproduce the germline sequence, and a read error may be involved. The gene calls are TRBV11-2 and TRBJ2-7, with 8 bases fitting TRBD2. Germline CDR1 and CDR2: SGHAT and FQNNGV. This CDR3 has 15 residues. The CDR3 protein is CAGSIPGLGIHEQDF. CDR3 sequence (DNA): TGTGCCGGCAGCATCCCGGGACTAGGGATCCACGAGCAGGACTTC.

This clonotype was counted at least ten times. The J gene is TRBJ2-7, the V gene TRBV2; possible D gene TRBD2, 6 bases. V gave up 7 bases and J gave up 6 bases, with 19 bases separating them. From germline, CDR1 is SNHLY and CDR2 FYNNEI. The CDR3 runs 14 residues. CDR3 region: CASTPWGRTPEQYF. The DNA for the CDR3 is TGTGCCAGCACCCCTTGGGGGAGGACCCCCGAGCAGTACTTC.

A word on this clonotype: The junction shows a germline mismatch at one end, possibly a read error. The chain couples TRBV4-1 to TRBJ1-2; no clear D. CDR3 length: 15 residues. Per the germline V gene, CDR1 is MGHRA and CDR2 is YSYEKL. The CDR3 loop is CASCQSYPQNYCYTF. The CDR3 DNA follows: TGCGCCAGCTGCCAGAGCTATCCCCAAAACTACTGCTACACCTTC.

For this clonotype: At one of its ends the junction is not consistent with the germline gene, which may arise from a read error. This chain connects TRBV4-1 to TRBJ2-1; 12 nucleotides agree with TRBD2. CDR1 and CDR2 (germline): MGHRA, YSYEKL. The CDR3 totals 16 residues. The CDR3 bases are TGCGCCAGCAGCCAAGTCGGGACTAGCGGGTGCAATGGGCAGTTCTTC. It specifies CASSQVGTSGCNGQFF.

The chain combines TRBV7-2 with TRBJ2-3; D is tentatively TRBD1 or TRBD2 (5 bases each). Trimming shortened V by 5 bases and J by 2 bases, and 11 bases separated the two germline ends. This CDR3 is built from 14 residues. CDR1 SGHTA and CDR2 FQGNSA come from the germline V gene. In DNA, the CDR3 is TGTGCCAGCAGCGCTTCGGGGACCACAGATACGCAGTATTTT. It codes for CASSASGTTDTQYF. The full variable domain, completed using reference TRBV7-2 and TRBJ2-3, is GAGVSQSPSNKVTEKGKDVELRCDPISGHTALYWYRQSLGQGLEFLIYFQGNSAPDKSGLPSDRFSAERTGGSVSTLTIQRTQQEDSAVYLCASSASGTTDTQYFGPGTRLTVL.

This clonotype was seen once. The chain couples TRBV11-2 to TRBJ2-1; 8 bases are a match to TRBD2. V trimming: 6 bases; J trimming: 9 bases; junction bases outside the gene matches: 16. The CDR3 has 16 amino acids. CDR1 and CDR2 from the germline V gene are SGHAT and FQNNGV. The CDR3 sequence: CASSLDIGLAMCEQFF. As DNA, the CDR3 is TGTGCCAGCAGTTTGGATATTGGACTAGCCATGTGTGAGCAGTTCTTC.

Comment on this clonotype: One junction end does not reproduce the germline sequence, and a read error may be involved. This chain links TRBV6-1 with TRBJ2-1; D is uncertain. Germline CDR1 and CDR2: MNHNS and SASEGT. The CDR3 runs to 15 residues. Here the CDR3 reads CTSSPTGLSYSEQFF. CDR3 DNA: TGTACCAGCAGCCCCACCGGGCTCTCCTACAGTGAGCAGTTCTTC.

On this clonotype itself: Without the conserved terminal phenylalanine or tryptophan, this CDR3 likely stems from a read error. This chain connects TRBV11-3 to TRBJ1-1; 7 positions agree with TRBD1. V was clipped by 2 bases and J by 7 bases; unmatched bases: 4. This CDR3 has 13 residues. Looked up from germline, CDR1 is SGHNT and CDR2 is YENEEA. The CDR3 region has the DNA TGTGCCAGCAGCTTATCAGGGGGGATTGAAGCTTTCTAT. Residues: CASSLSGGIEAFY.

A note on this clonotype: Just one base apart from a much larger clone, this may be a read error. This chain joins TRBV6-1 and TRBJ2-7, with D possibly matching TRBD1 (6 bases). The CDR3 has 15 amino acids. Deletions cut 5 bases from V and 2 bases from J, with 16 bases between. Germline V CDR1 and CDR2: MNHNS, SASEGT. CDR3 nucleotide sequence: TGTGCCAGCAGTAGGGGGAGTCCCAGGGCCTACGAGCAGTACTTC. Encoded protein: CASSRGSPRAYEQYF.

Worth noting for this clonotype: A read error is likely, as this CDR3 ends without the conserved phenylalanine or tryptophan. This chain links TRBV12-3 or TRBV12-4 with TRBJ2-5, with TRBD2 matching 7 bases. CDR3 length: 16 residues. CDR3 sequence (DNA): TGTGTCAGCAGTTCCTGGGGGGAGGGCCGCCCAGAGACCCAGTACTCC. It encodes CVSSSWGEGRPETQYS.

This clonotype came up many times. V and J are TRBV28 and TRBJ2-7; D call uncertain. CDR3 length: 11 residues. The germline gives CDR1 MDHEN, CDR2 SYDVKM. Trimming left V 5 bases short and J 3 bases short, with 5 bases between. The CDR3 nucleotides read TGTGCCAGCAGTGATAACTACGAGCAGTACTTC. This gives the protein CASSDNYEQYF.

This clonotype is judged medium-sized. This chain links TRBV11-3 with TRBJ1-3; weak D call: TRBD1 (5 bases). Deletions cut 7 bases from V and 0 bases from J, with 16 bases between. CDR3 length equals 16 residues. From germline, CDR1 is SGHNT and CDR2 YENEEA. CDR3 nucleotide sequence: TGTGCCAGCACCTTCCGGTGGGGCTACTCTGGAAACACCATATATTTT. Translated, it gives CASTFRWGYSGNTIYF.

As for this clonotype: The CDR3 does not end in the conserved phenylalanine or tryptophan, so this is likely a read error. The genes are TRBV6-6 and TRBJ1-4; TRBD1 matches at 7 bases. V shed 5 bases, J shed 5 bases, and the junction held 5 bases outside the gene matches. The CDR3 has 14 residues. Germline CDR1 is MNHNY and CDR2 is SVGAGI (reference sequence). In DNA form, the CDR3 reads TGTGCCAGCAGTAAAGGACAGGACAATGAAAAACTGTTTCTC. The encoded protein is CASSKGQDNEKLFL.

In the case of this clonotype: One junction end does not reproduce the germline sequence, and a read error may be involved. V gene TRBV5-8 combines with J gene TRBJ2-3; D is unclear. The germline V gene encodes CDR1 SGHTS and CDR2 YDEGEE. The CDR3 runs 13 residues. In DNA, the CDR3 is TGTGTCAGCAGCTTCAACAGAGCAGATACACAGTATTTT. It codes for CVSSFNRADTQYF.

Turning to this clonotype: One junction end does not reproduce the germline sequence, and a read error may be involved. V gene TRBV6-5 combines with J gene TRBJ1-6; 8 positions agree with TRBD1. Germline CDR1 reads MNHEY; CDR2 reads SVGAGI. This CDR3 has 18 residues. The CDR3, as DNA: TGCGCCAGCAGTTACTCGGAGCTACAGGGGGTGAGAAATTCACCCCTCCACTTT. Translated: CASSYSELQGVRNSPLHF.

A word on this clonotype: Germline and junction disagree at one end, which may indicate a read error. This chain links TRBV12-3 or TRBV12-4 with TRBJ2-2; no definite D call. This CDR3 comprises 14 residues. The DNA of the CDR3 is TGTGCCAGTATCGAGTCAGAGAACACCCGGGAGCTGTTTTTT. Residues: CASIESENTRELFF.

About this clonotype: A much larger clone differs by one base, so this may be a read error. The chain couples TRBV28 to TRBJ2-3; D not certain. The germline V gene has CDR1 MDHEN and CDR2 SYDVKM. V lost 5 bases, J lost 0 bases, and 9 bases lay in between. The CDR3 runs to 14 residues. The CDR3 bases are TGTGCCAGCAGTACCCGGGCGAGCACAGATACGCAGTATTTT. As protein: CASSTRASTDTQYF.

The V and J genes are TRBV11-2 and TRBJ2-7; D may be TRBD1 (5 bases). Trimming removed 2 bases from V and 8 bases from J, with 16 bases in between. The CDR3 extends over 14 amino acids. Germline V gene sequence: CDR1 SGHAT, CDR2 FQNNGV. Written as DNA, the CDR3 is TGTGCCAGCAGCTTAACTGACAGTGCCCACAAGCAGTACTTC. This translates into CASSLTDSAHKQYF.